One and the same sample provided the 29 T cell receptor beta chains below, sequenced in a study of cytomegalovirus exposure and HLA in healthy donors. This PCR relied on a set of 60 Vbeta primers and 13 Jbeta primers. The data were produced by immunoSEQ multiplex PCR, yet TCRdb's version contains in-frame clones alone and is incomplete. The table records about 110,000 clones, 70% to 85% of them present only once. Sample: PBMCs. Receptors originate from a boy under 18 in good health and CMV-seronegative.

V gene TRBV9 combines with J gene TRBJ1-3; perhaps TRBD1 as D (5 bases). The CDR3 covers 14 residues. Germline assignment: CDR1 SGDLS and CDR2 YYNGEE. V was clipped by 7 bases and J by 1 base, with 12 bases between them. The CDR3 DNA follows: TGTGCCAGCGGTCTGAAGGGGTCTGGAAACACCATATATTTT. Translation: CASGLKGSGNTIYF.

V gene TRBV5-4 combines with J gene TRBJ2-5; D not certain. The germline V and J ends were trimmed by 2 bases and 5 bases, with 7 bases remaining between them. This CDR3 is built from 12 residues. The germline CDR1 and CDR2 sequences are SGHNT and YYREEE (reference sequence). The CDR3 region is CASSFSGETQYF. DNA for the CDR3: TGTGCCAGCAGCTTTTCGGGTGAGACCCAGTACTTC.

The chain is built from TRBV19 and TRBJ1-4; 9 bases map to TRBD1. Germline V gene sequence: CDR1 LNHDA, CDR2 SQIVND (reference sequence). The CDR3 runs 14 residues. Trimming cost V 5 bases and J 7 bases; bases outside gene matches: 5. The CDR3 reads CASSRQGEVEKLFF. The CDR3 DNA is TGTGCCAGTAGTCGACAGGGGGAGGTTGAAAAACTGTTTTTT.

This clone appeared a few times. The chain recombines TRBV7-2 with TRBJ1-5; perhaps TRBD1 as D (5 bases). In germline, CDR1 is SGHTA, CDR2 FQGNSA. V gave up 5 bases and J gave up 6 bases, with 14 bases separating them. The CDR3 sequence is 14 residues long. The CDR3 sequence is CASSQWRQSQPQHF. The CDR3, as DNA: TGTGCCAGCAGCCAGTGGCGACAGAGTCAGCCCCAGCATTTT.

This chain connects TRBV19 to TRBJ1-1; D not resolved. Germline CDR1 and CDR2: LNHDA and SQIVND (reference sequence). The CDR3 has 10 amino acids. V lost 6 bases, J lost 10 bases, and 9 bases lay in between. In DNA, the CDR3 is TGTGCCAGTAGCTCTGGCACAGCTTTCTTT. Its translation is CASSSGTAFF.

This clone came up a few times. The chain joins TRBV4-1 to TRBJ2-1; 7 bases agree with TRBD2. The length of the CDR3 is 15 residues. The germline gives CDR1 MGHRA, CDR2 YSYEKL. The trim removed 7 bases at V and 6 bases at J, leaving 12 bases unmatched. The CDR3, as DNA: TGCGCCAGCACCATCGTGGGCGGGAGTAGCAATGAGCAGTTCTTC. Translated, it gives CASTIVGGSSNEQFF.

This chain links TRBV28 with TRBJ1-2; D gene uncertain. Germline V lookup: CDR1 MDHEN, CDR2 SYDVKM. The CDR3 contains 15 residues. V lost 3 bases, J lost 2 bases, and 13 bases lay in between. The DNA for the CDR3 is TGTGCCAGCAGTTTGTCGGGGAGCAGAAACTATGGCTACACCTTC. Translating it yields CASSLSGSRNYGYTF.

This chain uses TRBV19 with TRBJ1-2, with TRBD1 identical over 7 bases. The CDR3 loop spans 14 amino acids. Trimming at V came to 7 bases and at J to 6 bases, leaving 11 bases not matched to a gene. Germline lookup yields CDR1 LNHDA and CDR2 SQIVND (reference sequence). The CDR3 sequence is CASNPRQGRDGYTF. The CDR3 DNA reads as TGTGCCAGTAACCCGAGACAGGGCCGAGATGGCTACACCTTC.

V and J are TRBV9 and TRBJ2-7; D remains unclear. The CDR3 extends over 16 amino acids. The germline V and J ends were trimmed by 0 bases and 1 base, with 14 bases remaining between them. Germline CDR1 and CDR2: SGDLS and YYNGEE. This chain's CDR3 is CASSVGGGEMSYEQYF. The DNA of the CDR3 is TGTGCCAGCAGCGTAGGCGGCGGTGAGATGTCCTACGAGCAGTACTTC.

The chain has TRBV30 and TRBJ2-3, with 7 bases matching TRBD1. Germline assignment: CDR1 GTSNPN and CDR2 SVGIG (reference sequence). V was clipped by 6 bases and J by 4 bases; unmatched bases: 7. The CDR3 is 13 residues long. The CDR3 protein is CACPRGRADTQYF. CDR3 in DNA: TGTGCCTGCCCCAGGGGGAGAGCAGATACGCAGTATTTT.

The chain joins TRBV4-3 to TRBJ1-6, with 10 bases fitting TRBD1. This CDR3 spans 15 amino acids. Germline lookup yields CDR1 LGHNA and CDR2 YSLEER. The junction had 4 bases not matched to a gene; V was cut back by 3 bases and J by 8 bases. CDR3 sequence reads: CASSQGQGIDSPLHF. DNA for the CDR3: TGCGCCAGCAGCCAGGGACAGGGGATCGATTCACCCCTCCACTTT.

This clone was detected a few times. The CDR3 nucleotides are TGTGCCAGCAGCACCGAAGCCAGGGGCGACTATGGCTACACCTTC. It is translated as CASSTEARGDYGYTF. The chain joins TRBV9 to TRBJ1-2; D possibly corresponds to TRBD1 (6 bases). CDR3 length: 15 amino acids. V was clipped by 4 bases and J by 3 bases, with 16 bases between them. Germline V gene sequence: CDR1 SGDLS, CDR2 YYNGEE. The full variable domain, completed using reference TRBV9 and TRBJ1-2, is DSGVTQTPKHLITATGQRVTLRCSPRSGDLSVYWYQQSLDQGLQFLIQYYNGEERAKGNILERFSAQQFPDLHSELNLSSLELGDSALYFCASSTEARGDYGYTFGSGTRLTVV.

This clone came up a few times. The rearrangement uses TRBV28 and TRBJ2-7; 9 positions match TRBD1. Looked up from germline, CDR1 is MDHEN and CDR2 is SYDVKM. CDR3 length: 13 amino acids. After removal of 5 bases from V and 3 bases from J, the junction contained 2 bases not matched to a gene. CDR3: CASSPGQGYEQYF. CDR3 coding DNA: TGTGCCAGCAGTCCGGGACAGGGCTACGAGCAGTACTTC.

The chain employs TRBV5-1 and TRBJ2-7; possibly TRBD1 for D (6 bases). The germline V and J ends were trimmed by 3 bases and 3 bases, with 10 bases remaining between them. Germline CDR1 SGHRS, CDR2 YFSETQ. The CDR3 totals 13 residues. The DNA for the CDR3 is TGCGCCAGCAGCTCGGACAGAGGCTACGAGCAGTACTTC. It codes for CASSSDRGYEQYF.

This chain connects TRBV23-1 to TRBJ2-7; D is unclear. TRBV23-1 qualifies as an ORF whose function is uncertain. The CDR3 is 13 amino acids. With 2 bases removed from V and 1 base from J, the gap between germline ends came to 6 bases. CDR3 coding DNA: TGCGCCAGCAGTCAAGGGCTATCCTACGAGCAGTACTTC. Translating it yields CASSQGLSYEQYF.

The chain is built from TRBV27 and TRBJ1-1; TRBD1 matches at 8 bases. V lost 4 bases and J lost 2; bases outside the gene matches: 3. There are 14 residues in the CDR3. The germline V gene encodes CDR1 MNHEY and CDR2 SMNVEV (reference sequence). In DNA form, the CDR3 reads TGTGCCAGCAGTTCTGACAGGGGAAACACTGAAGCTTTCTTT. It yields the protein CASSSDRGNTEAFF.

V usage is TRBV28 and J usage is TRBJ2-7, with D possibly TRBD1 on 5 matching bases. The CDR3 covers 14 residues. Germline V gene lookup returns CDR1 MDHEN and CDR2 SYDVKM. Trimming cost V 2 bases and J 2 bases, with 10 bases left between them. CDR3 amino acids: CASSLAQATYEQYF. The CDR3 bases are TGTGCCAGCAGTTTAGCACAGGCCACCTACGAGCAGTACTTC.

The chain employs TRBV5-1 and TRBJ2-7, with TRBD2 matching 14 bases. This CDR3 is built from 17 residues. The V gene end was trimmed by 4 bases and the J gene end by 2 bases; junction bases not matched to a gene: 8. Germline V gives CDR1 SGHRS, CDR2 YFSETQ. The DNA of the CDR3 is TGCGCCAGCAGCCCCGGACTAGCGGGGGGCAATACCTACGAGCAGTACTTC. Protein: CASSPGLAGGNTYEQYF.

This clone was counted a few times. This sequence joins TRBV11-3 and TRBJ2-7; D uncertain. Per the germline V gene, CDR1 is SGHNT and CDR2 is YENEEA. The CDR3 spans 13 residues. V lost 4 bases and J 3 bases, leaving 10 bases between the germline ends. The CDR3 here is CASSSSFVYEQYF. The DNA for the CDR3 is TGTGCCAGCAGCTCTTCCTTTGTCTACGAGCAGTACTTC.

This clone appeared a few times. The CDR3 sequence: CATIPDRASYEQYF. The CDR3 bases are TGTGCCACCATACCGGACAGGGCCTCCTACGAGCAGTACTTC. The chain employs TRBV28 and TRBJ2-7, with 8 positions matching TRBD1. The CDR3 is 14 amino acids. From germline, CDR1 is MDHEN and CDR2 SYDVKM. V shed 10 bases, J shed 0 bases, and the junction held 8 bases outside the gene matches.

The chain links TRBV11-2 to TRBJ2-3; 13 bases map to TRBD2. The CDR3 runs 16 residues. Germline V CDR1 and CDR2: SGHAT, FQNNGV. Trimming cost V 3 bases and J 2 bases; bases outside gene matches: 2. The CDR3 protein is CASSLTSGGFTDTQYF. CDR3 nucleotide sequence: TGTGCCAGCAGCTTGACTAGCGGGGGGTTCACAGATACGCAGTATTTT.

The rearrangement uses TRBV18 and TRBJ2-7, with TRBD1 as a possible D gene (6 bases). V dropped 3 bases and J dropped 0 bases, with 12 bases sitting between them. Germline V gene data show CDR1 as KGHSH and CDR2 as LQKENI. CDR3 length: 15 amino acids. DNA for the CDR3: TGTGCCAGCTCACCGGGACAAACTATCTCCTACGAGCAGTACTTC. Encoded protein: CASSPGQTISYEQYF.

The table lists this clone with a few counts. The J gene is TRBJ2-2, the V gene TRBV6-5, with 9 positions matching TRBD2. This CDR3 has 14 residues. V lost 5 bases and J lost 6; bases outside the gene matches: 4. Per the germline V gene, CDR1 is MNHEY and CDR2 is SVGAGI. The DNA for the CDR3 is TGTGCCAGCAGTAGGGGGACTAGCCCCGGGGAGCTGTTTTTT. Translating it yields CASSRGTSPGELFF.

The V and J genes are TRBV2 and TRBJ2-3; the match to TRBD2 covers 13 bases. This CDR3 spans 18 amino acids. Germline assignment: CDR1 SNHLY and CDR2 FYNNEI. Germline trimming cut 6 bases from V and 3 bases from J; bases unmatched to any gene: 12. The CDR3 DNA is TGTGCCAGCAGAGGACGCCTGGGACTAGCGGGGACGACAGATACGCAGTATTTT. Its translation is CASRGRLGLAGTTDTQYF.

The rearrangement links TRBV20-1 to TRBJ2-7, with no clear D. The germline V and J ends were trimmed by 5 bases and 3 bases, with 8 bases remaining between them. From germline, CDR1 is DFQATT and CDR2 SNEGSKA (reference sequence). This CDR3 region has 11 residues. The DNA of the CDR3 is TGCAGTGCTCCTACTGTCTACGAGCAGTACTTC. It translates to CSAPTVYEQYF.

About this clone: This CDR3 is also generated by other DNA sequences in the sample. The rearrangement uses TRBV7-9 and TRBJ1-1; 7 bases match TRBD1. With V trimmed by 5 bases and J by 2 bases, 5 bases remained unmatched. This CDR3 region has 14 residues. CDR1 is SEHNR and CDR2 is FQNEAQ in the germline V gene (reference sequence). The CDR3 protein is CASSPRTGNTEAFF. The CDR3 DNA reads TGTGCCAGCAGCCCCAGGACAGGTAACACTGAAGCTTTCTTT.

This clone was observed a handful of times. This chain connects TRBV28 to TRBJ1-1; tentative D call: TRBD1 (6 bases). Trimming shortened V by 5 bases and J by 0 bases, and 16 bases separated the two germline ends. Germline assignment: CDR1 MDHEN and CDR2 SYDVKM. The CDR3 contains 16 residues. The CDR3 is CASSGEGEGVNTEAFF. CDR3 bases: TGTGCCAGCAGTGGGGAGGGCGAGGGGGTGAACACTGAAGCTTTCTTT.

The chain combines TRBV11-2 with TRBJ2-2, with D maybe TRBD1 (5 bases). The CDR3 contains 17 residues. V lost 3 bases and J 7 bases, leaving 21 bases between the germline ends. Germline V lookup: CDR1 SGHAT, CDR2 FQNNGV. This CDR3 is CASSLNLLGALGGELFF. Here the CDR3 DNA reads TGTGCCAGCAGCTTGAACCTTCTAGGGGCCCTAGGCGGGGAGCTGTTTTTT.

V is TRBV25-1 and J is TRBJ2-7, with 7 bases identical to TRBD1. Germline V CDR1 and CDR2: MGHDK, SYGVNS. After removal of 5 bases from V and 4 bases from J, the junction contained 8 bases not matched to a gene. The length of the CDR3 is 14 residues. CDR3 protein: CASSFPGQSYEQYF. The CDR3 DNA sequence: TGTGCCAGCAGTTTCCCGGGACAGTCGTACGAGCAGTACTTC.